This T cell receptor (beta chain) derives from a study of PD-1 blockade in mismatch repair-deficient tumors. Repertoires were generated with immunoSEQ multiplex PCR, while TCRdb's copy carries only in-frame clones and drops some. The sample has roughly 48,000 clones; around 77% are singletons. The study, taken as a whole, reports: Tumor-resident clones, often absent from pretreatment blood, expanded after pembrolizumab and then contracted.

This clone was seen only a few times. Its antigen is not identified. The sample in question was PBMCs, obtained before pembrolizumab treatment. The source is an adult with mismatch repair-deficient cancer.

CDR3 loop: CASSQRVGITMNTEAFF. The CDR3 bases are TGTGCCAGCAGCCAAAGAGTGGGGATAACGATGAACACTGAAGCTTTCTTT. The gene calls are TRBV14 and TRBJ1-1; D remains ambiguous. V was cut by 2 bases and J by 0 bases, with 16 bases left in between. CDR1 SGHDN and CDR2 FVKESK come from the germline V gene. There are 17 residues in the CDR3.